Detailed here is one TCR beta chain. This entry is derived from a study of blood T cell repertoires in COVID-19. Study at large: COVID-19 samples from acute and convalescent phases originated in the United States, Italy and Spain. PBMCs, B-cell-depleted T cells, or T cells provided the cDNA or gDNA that made up the material.

Per the study methods: Using reference gene primer amplification, nucleated cell counts were estimated. The table came from immunoSEQ multiplex PCR; TCRdb's copy has only in-frame clones and leaves some out. The DNA was the basis for D and trimming; V, J and clone size are from that table. The sample records about 68,000 clones, approximately 90% being singletons. Trimming removed 1 base from V and 4 bases from J, with 13 bases in between. CDR1 LNHDA and CDR2 SQIVND come from the germline V gene (reference sequence). This CDR3 has 15 residues. This chain uses TRBV19 with TRBJ1-2, with D hard to call. Sequenced sample: peripheral blood. The receptor was derived from a man younger than 40 with acute or convalescent COVID-19. In nucleotides, the CDR3 is TGTGCCAGTAGTATAGCTCTTGGAGGTGGCTATGGCTACACCTTC. Translated: CASSIALGGGYGYTF. Variable domain in full (rest from reference TRBV19 and TRBJ1-2): DGGITQSPKYLFRKEGQNVTLSCEQNLNHDAMYWYRQDPGQGLRLIYYSQIVNDFQKGDIAEGYSVSREKKESFPLTVTSAQKNPTAFYLCASSIALGGGYGYTFGSGTRLTVV.